The 29 T cell receptor beta chains presented below share a single source sample, sequenced in a study of cytomegalovirus exposure and HLA in healthy donors. The study ran its PCR with 60 Vbeta and 13 Jbeta primers. Some clones are missing from TCRdb's copy, which holds only in-frame ones; the method was immunoSEQ multiplex PCR. Of about 120,000 clones listed, over 65% are singletons. Sequenced sample: PBMCs. These receptors were collected from a woman in her thirties or forties in good health and CMV-seronegative.

The table lists this clone with a few counts. The junction differs from germline at one of its ends, possibly a read error. The CDR3 bases are TGTGCCACCAGCAGAGCCCGGGACAGGGTTGCCTTC. Protein: CATSRARDRVAF. The V and J genes are TRBV15 and TRBJ2-4, with 9 bases fitting TRBD1. Germline V gene data show CDR1 as LNHNV and CDR2 as YYDKDF (reference sequence). The CDR3 length is 12 residues.

The chain is built from TRBV6-1 and TRBJ2-3, with 8 bases that match TRBD1. The junction had 5 bases not matched to a gene; V was cut back by 3 bases and J by 6 bases. The CDR3 totals 14 residues. Per germline, CDR1 MNHNS and CDR2 SASEGT. The CDR3 bases are TGTGCCAGCAGTGACAGGGGGCGCGGGGATACGCAGTATTTT. It specifies CASSDRGRGDTQYF.

The V gene is TRBV6-5, the J gene TRBJ1-3; D is possibly TRBD1 (5 bases). The CDR3 contains 15 residues. V gave up 5 bases and J gave up 0 bases, with 11 bases separating them. The V gene's germline CDR1 is MNHEY and CDR2 SVGAGI. The DNA for the CDR3 is TGTGCCAGCAGTCGAGACAGTGACTCTGGAAACACCATATATTTT. Amino acid sequence: CASSRDSDSGNTIYF.

This chain uses TRBV2 with TRBJ2-7; 9 nucleotides align to TRBD2. Germline CDR1 and CDR2: SNHLY and FYNNEI. With V trimmed by 6 bases and J by 5 bases, 2 bases remained unmatched. The CDR3 consists of 12 residues. The CDR3 DNA is TGTGCCAGCAGGCGGGAGGGGCACGAGCAGTACTTC. Translated, it gives CASRREGHEQYF.

The chain combines TRBV19 with TRBJ1-5, with a possible D match to TRBD1 (5 bases). The V gene's germline CDR1 is LNHDA and CDR2 SQIVND (reference sequence). This CDR3 is 16 amino acids long. The V end was cut by 2 bases, the J end by 0 bases, with 11 bases between. For the CDR3, the DNA is TGTGCCAGTAGTATATGGGGGGGATATAGCAATCAGCCCCAGCATTTT. Amino acids: CASSIWGGYSNQPQHF. The whole variable domain, remainder taken from reference TRBV19 and TRBJ1-5, is DGGITQSPKYLFRKEGQNVTLSCEQNLNHDAMYWYRQDPGQGLRLIYYSQIVNDFQKGDIAEGYSVSREKKESFPLTVTSAQKNPTAFYLCASSIWGGYSNQPQHFGDGTRLSIL.

The chain couples TRBV11-3 to TRBJ2-7; maybe TRBD2 (6 bases). The germline V and J ends were trimmed by 1 base and 3 bases, with 10 bases remaining between them. Germline lookup yields CDR1 SGHNT and CDR2 YENEEA. CDR3 length equals 14 residues. The CDR3 sequence is CASSLAQGGYEQYF. CDR3 coding DNA: TGTGCCAGCAGCTTAGCGCAGGGAGGCTACGAGCAGTACTTC.

This chain links TRBV2 with TRBJ2-1; D perhaps matches TRBD1 (5 bases). V was clipped by 2 bases and J by 8 bases, with 10 bases between them. The CDR3 consists of 13 residues. Per the germline V gene, CDR1 is SNHLY and CDR2 is FYNNEI. CDR3 coding DNA: TGTGCCAGCAGTGAACAGGGTTTGGATGAGCAGTTCTTC. Protein sequence: CASSEQGLDEQFF.

The rearrangement uses TRBV7-9 and TRBJ1-1, with 10 positions matching TRBD1. The V gene's germline CDR1 is SEHNR and CDR2 FQNEAQ (reference sequence). CDR3 length equals 17 residues. J was trimmed by 1 base and V by 5 bases; bases with no gene match: 10. The CDR3 loop is CASSPLPGQGPNTEAFF. As DNA, the CDR3 is TGTGCCAGCAGCCCCCTACCGGGACAGGGGCCGAACACTGAAGCTTTCTTT.

The V and J genes are TRBV29-1 and TRBJ2-3; D not certain. The germline V gene has CDR1 SQVTM and CDR2 ANQGSEA. The germline V and J ends were trimmed by 3 bases and 2 bases, with 6 bases remaining between them. CDR3 length: 12 residues. The CDR3 DNA follows: TGCAGCGTTGACCAAAACACAGATACGCAGTATTTT. It yields the protein CSVDQNTDTQYF.

This clone has just a few counts. The CDR3 nucleotides read TGTGCCAGCAGTTTAGTCGGGACTAGCTCCTACGAGCAGTACTTC. The encoded protein is CASSLVGTSSYEQYF. The chain carries TRBV28 and TRBJ2-7, with 8 bases fitting TRBD2. Germline V gene lookup returns CDR1 MDHEN and CDR2 SYDVKM. Germline trimming cut 2 bases from V and 0 bases from J; bases unmatched to any gene: 3. The CDR3 runs 15 residues.

In this sample, this clone turned up a few times. The J gene is TRBJ2-7, the V gene TRBV10-1; D possibly corresponds to TRBD2 (6 bases). CDR1 and CDR2 from the germline V gene are WNHNN and SYGVQD (reference sequence). Trimming pared 4 bases from V and 4 bases from J, leaving 14 bases between. The CDR3 loop spans 14 amino acids. The CDR3: CASSGGLPGYEQYF. CDR3 sequence (DNA): TGCGCCAGCAGTGGGGGACTCCCGGGGTACGAGCAGTACTTC.

The rearrangement links TRBV4-1 to TRBJ2-5; no definite D call. The end of the DNA fits TRBJ2-7 better, so the J call may be wrong. Germline V gene data show CDR1 as MGHRA and CDR2 as YSYEKL. This CDR3 has 18 residues. Here the CDR3 reads CASSQERYVPLFRYEQYF. The CDR3 coding sequence is TGCGCCAGCAGCCAAGAGCGGTACGTTCCGTTGTTCCGATACGAGCAGTACTTC.

V gene TRBV18 combines with J gene TRBJ2-3, with TRBD1 as a possible D gene (6 bases). This CDR3 is 15 amino acids long. CDR1 and CDR2 (germline): KGHSH, LQKENI. Between the trimmed V and J ends, which lost 1 base and 2 bases, there was a span of 10 bases. The CDR3 sequence: CASSPRGQVTDTQYF. The CDR3 DNA is TGTGCCAGCTCACCACGGGGGCAGGTCACAGATACGCAGTATTTT.

This clone was observed once. At one end the junction does not follow the germline gene, possibly because of a read error. V is TRBV28 and J is TRBJ2-1, with 10 bases fitting TRBD2. Looked up from germline, CDR1 is MDHEN and CDR2 is SYDVKM. The CDR3 has 13 residues. The CDR3 nucleotides are TGTGCCAGCAGTTCCTCCCTTAGCGGGAGGAGGCTCTTC. Protein sequence: CASSSSLSGRRLF.

There are a few counts of this clone. The rearrangement uses TRBV5-1 and TRBJ1-2, with TRBD1 identical over 10 bases. This CDR3 has 14 residues. The junction had 3 bases not matched to a gene; V was cut back by 4 bases and J by 3 bases. Germline values: CDR1 SGHRS, CDR2 YFSETQ. CDR3 in DNA: TGCGCCAGCAGCACCGGACAGGGGGACTATGGCTACACCTTC. Translating it yields CASSTGQGDYGYTF. The complete variable domain, with remaining parts taken from reference TRBV5-1 and TRBJ1-2, reads KAGVTQTPRYLIKTRGQQVTLSCSPISGHRSVSWYQQTPGQGLQFLFEYFSETQRNKGNFPGRFSGRQFSNSRSEMNVSTLELGDSALYLCASSTGQGDYGYTFGSGTRLTVV.

This chain links TRBV11-2 with TRBJ2-3; TRBD1 agrees at 7 bases. CDR3 size: 13 residues. The J segment lost 8 bases and the V segment lost 5 bases, leaving 7 bases of the junction unmatched. Germline V CDR1 and CDR2: SGHAT, FQNNGV. CDR3 DNA sequence: TGTGCCAGCAGCCGTGAGGGGGCGGGTACGCAGTATTTT. This translates into CASSREGAGTQYF. Complete variable domain (other parts from reference TRBV11-2 and TRBJ2-3): EAGVAQSPRYKIIEKRQSVAFWCNPISGHATLYWYQQILGQGPKLLIQFQNNGVVDDSQLPKDRFSAERLKGVDSTLKIQPAKLEDSAVYLCASSREGAGTQYFGPGTRLTVL.

This clone was observed once. V gene TRBV7-2 combines with J gene TRBJ2-1, with TRBD2 identical over 10 bases. CDR3 length equals 14 residues. The germline V gene has CDR1 SGHTA and CDR2 FQGNSA. The trim removed 7 bases at V and 5 bases at J, leaving 5 bases unmatched. CDR3 in DNA: TGTGCCAGCATTCTAGCGGGAGTGAACAATGAGCAGTTCTTC. It encodes CASILAGVNNEQFF.

Concerning this clone itself: At one end, the junction sequence differs from germline, possibly due to a read error. The rearrangement uses TRBV2 and TRBJ2-6, with TRBD1 matching over 9 bases. Germline-derived CDR1 and CDR2 are SNHLY and FYNNEI. This CDR3 comprises 19 residues. The CDR3 bases are TGTGCCAGCAGTTACAGGGGGCCTACTTTCTACTCTGGGGCCAACGGCCTGACTTTC. This sequence encodes CASSYRGPTFYSGANGLTF.

CDR3 coding DNA: TGTGCCAGCAGTTTCAGGGGGCGCAATGAGCAGTTCTTC. It is translated as CASSFRGRNEQFF. The V and J genes are TRBV27 and TRBJ2-1; 8 nucleotides match TRBD1. The junction had 1 base not matched to a gene; V was cut back by 3 bases and J by 6 bases. CDR3 length: 13 residues. In germline, CDR1 is MNHEY, CDR2 SMNVEV (reference sequence).

The chain links TRBV27 to TRBJ1-5; D not certain. V dropped 6 bases and J dropped 10 bases, with 16 bases sitting between them. Germline values: CDR1 MNHEY, CDR2 SMNVEV (reference sequence). The CDR3 loop spans 13 amino acids. CDR3 DNA: TGTGCCAGCAGCTTCGGGGAGAAGGGACCCCAGCATTTT. Translation: CASSFGEKGPQHF.

This sequence joins TRBV5-4 and TRBJ1-1; weak D call: TRBD1 (5 bases). The V and J ends lost 4 bases and 1 base respectively, with 14 bases between them. The CDR3 contains 15 residues. CDR1 and CDR2 from the germline V gene are SGHNT and YYREEE (reference sequence). Here the CDR3 DNA reads TGTGCCAGCAGCCTAACCGGGACTGAGAACACTGAAGCTTTCTTT. It is translated as CASSLTGTENTEAFF.

The CDR3 protein is CASSQTRSFPDTQYF. CDR3 DNA sequence: TGTGCCAGCAGCCAGACTAGGTCTTTCCCAGATACGCAGTATTTT. The V and J genes are TRBV11-2 and TRBJ2-3; a weak D match, TRBD2 (6 bases). The V end was cut by 5 bases, the J end by 4 bases, with 16 bases between. Germline CDR1 and CDR2: SGHAT and FQNNGV. This CDR3 has 15 amino acids.

The chain combines TRBV11-2 with TRBJ2-3, with TRBD2 identical over 7 bases. The length of the CDR3 is 17 residues. Germline loops: CDR1 SGHAT, CDR2 FQNNGV. V dropped 6 bases and J dropped 1; count of bases not matched to a gene: 13. As DNA, the CDR3 is TGTGCCAGCAGAACCCCGGGGAAGGGGAGGGGCACAGATACGCAGTATTTT. This codes for CASRTPGKGRGTDTQYF.

The gene calls are TRBV4-2 and TRBJ2-7, with TRBD2 identical over 8 bases. Trimming cost V 8 bases and J 2 bases; bases outside gene matches: 8. The CDR3 consists of 14 residues. Germline V gene data show CDR1 as LGHNA and CDR2 as YNFKEQ. This chain's CDR3 is CASGPREGPYEQYF. The CDR3, as DNA: TGTGCCAGCGGACCCCGGGAGGGCCCCTACGAGCAGTACTTC.

The chain links TRBV5-1 to TRBJ2-7; D is undetermined. This CDR3 has 17 residues. Germline V lookup: CDR1 SGHRS, CDR2 YFSETQ. Trimming shortened V by 1 base and J by 4 bases, and 21 bases separated the two germline ends. As DNA, the CDR3 is TGCGCCAGCAGCTTGTCGTATGATTCTGCGGCAAGGTACGAGCAGTACTTC. This gives the protein CASSLSYDSAARYEQYF.

The chain is built from TRBV28 and TRBJ1-1, with a possible D match to TRBD1 (5 bases). Germline V gives CDR1 MDHEN, CDR2 SYDVKM. The CDR3 extends over 16 amino acids. Between the trimmed V and J ends, which lost 2 bases and 1 base, there was a span of 14 bases. Here the CDR3 DNA reads TGTGCCAGCAGTTTACCCGCAGGGATCAGGAACACTGAAGCTTTCTTT. Translating it yields CASSLPAGIRNTEAFF.

The chain links TRBV29-1 to TRBJ2-3, with D possibly being TRBD2 (6 bases). The V gene lost 6 bases and the J gene lost 2 bases, with 15 bases spanning the gap. The CDR3 totals 14 residues. Germline CDR1 SQVTM, CDR2 ANQGSEA. The DNA of the CDR3 is TGCAGCGTCGCCGGTGAGGGACTCACAGATACGCAGTATTTT. It codes for CSVAGEGLTDTQYF.

The chain employs TRBV14 and TRBJ2-1, with 9 bases lining up with TRBD2. Per the germline V gene, CDR1 is SGHDN and CDR2 is FVKESK. CDR3 length equals 16 residues. V was clipped by 4 bases and J by 8 bases; unmatched bases: 12. The DNA of the CDR3 is TGTGCCAGCAGCCTTTCGGGGCTAGCGGGGATCTATGAGCAGTTCTTC. It encodes CASSLSGLAGIYEQFF.

This clone has a single count. The chain combines TRBV11-2 with TRBJ2-7, with 8 bases matching TRBD2. Per germline, CDR1 SGHAT and CDR2 FQNNGV. The CDR3 spans 14 residues. V lost 6 bases and J lost 6; bases outside the gene matches: 10. CDR3 protein: CASRQGLVATEQYF. The CDR3 bases are TGTGCCAGCAGACAGGGACTAGTGGCCACCGAGCAGTACTTC.